Sequencing of this T cell receptor (beta chain) was carried out in a study of radiotherapy plus CTLA-4 blockade in lung cancer. Study-wide context: An objective response was seen in about 18% of patients, and disease control in 25% to 40%.

In germline, CDR1 is LGHNT, CDR2 FRNRAP. The V segment lost 5 bases and the J segment 1 base; nucleotides outside the gene matches: 5. The CDR3 covers 15 residues. General study points: Early blood T cell clone changes and increased post-radiation serum interferon-beta were reportedly the strongest response predictors.

The protocol was immunoSEQ multiplex PCR, while the TCRdb copy is restricted to in-frame clones and leaves out a portion. The sample lists under 70,000 clones; roughly 80% were seen once. This clone was observed a handful of times. Its antigen is not identified. The input for sequencing was peripheral blood, taken from a patient treated with radiotherapy plus ipilimumab. V usage is TRBV12-5 and J usage is TRBJ1-1, with 9 positions matching TRBD1. The origin of this receptor is a human donor with non-small cell lung cancer who had a complete response to radiotherapy plus ipilimumab. The CDR3 protein is CASGTGGAGNTEAFF. Here the CDR3 DNA reads TGTGCTAGTGGTACAGGGGGCGCGGGGAACACTGAAGCTTTCTTT.